A selection of T cell receptor beta chains follows, all from one sample in a study of control samples from healthy donors and cancer patients. Profiling relied on immunoSEQ multiplex PCR, and the TCRdb table lists in-frame clones only, not all of them. This table holds 35,000 to 50,000 clones, approximately 94% found once. Material: blood. These TCRs come from a man in his fifties or sixties in good health. CDR3s include the opening cysteine and the closing phenylalanine or tryptophan. The order of the fields is clone size, D gene, V gene, J gene, CDR3 DNA, CDR3 protein. The D gene is left open where the match is weak. Only some rows state a clone size, as once, few, many or a class for expanded clones.

.,.,TRBV30,TRBJ2-5,TGTGCCTGGAGTGTATCGGCGACAGCCGGGACCCAGTACTTC,CAWSVSATAGTQYF
.,.,TRBV27,TRBJ1-3,TGTGCCAGCAGTTTATCCGCGGGAGCAATTGGAAACACCATATATTTT,CASSLSAGAIGNTIYF
.,.,TRBV27,TRBJ2-3,TGTGCCAGCAGTTTATCGGCCGGGACGGGAGATACGCAGTATTTT,CASSLSAGTGDTQYF
.,.,TRBV27,TRBJ1-5,TGTGCCAGCAGAAGAGGGGATGTGGGGACGCATCAGCCCCAGCATTTT,CASRRGDVGTHQPQHF
.,.,TRBV28,TRBJ2-3,TGTGCCAGCAGTTTTTCCCCAGATACGCAGTATTTT,CASSFSPDTQYF
.,.,TRBV5-1,TRBJ1-2,TGCGCCAGCAGCCCCAGGACAGATAACTATGGCTACACCTTC,CASSPRTDNYGYTF
.,.,TRBV28,TRBJ2-7,TGTGCCAGCAGTTTACAAGGGTTTGGGAACTACGAGCAGTACTTC,CASSLQGFGNYEQYF
.,.,TRBV14,TRBJ1-3,TGTGCCACTTCGTTTGGGAGGGCTGGAAACACCATATATTTT,CATSFGRAGNTIYF
.,.,TRBV27,TRBJ1-5,TGTGCCAGCAGACTCTCTCAGTCCCGCAATCAGCCCCAGCATTTT,CASRLSQSRNQPQHF
.,.,TRBV28,TRBJ2-2,TGTGCCAGCTCCAGTGTCAGAGGGTTGGGTGTGGGAAACACCGGGGAGCTGTTTTTT,CASSSVRGLGVGNTGELFF
.,TRBD1,TRBV7-3,TRBJ2-1,TGTGCCAGCAGCACGGGACAGAGCTCCTACAATGAGCAGTTCTTC,CASSTGQSSYNEQFF
once,TRBD1,TRBV7-3,TRBJ2-7,TGTGCCAGCAGCTTTAACCCTCCGGGACAGACTTCCTACGAGCAGTACTTC,CASSFNPPGQTSYEQYF
.,.,TRBV29-1,TRBJ2-2,TGCAGCGTTGAAGATATGGCTGCGAACACCGGGGAGCTGTTTTTT,CSVEDMAANTGELFF
.,.,TRBV29-1,TRBJ2-2,TGCAGCGTTAGTAAGAGGGGCACCGGGGAGCTGTTTTTT,CSVSKRGTGELFF
.,TRBD1,TRBV6-1,TRBJ1-5,TGTGCCAGCAGTGATACACAGGGGTATAGCAATCAGCCCCAGCATTTT,CASSDTQGYSNQPQHF
.,.,TRBV18,TRBJ2-7,TGTGCCAGCTCACCCTCTCTACAGGGCTACGAGCAGTACTTC,CASSPSLQGYEQYF
once,.,TRBV5-5,TRBJ2-3,TGTGCCAGCAGCTTGGTGGTTAACACAGATACGCAGTATTTT,CASSLVVNTDTQYF
.,.,TRBV7-7,TRBJ2-7,TGTGCTAGCAGCCGGGACATGCGCTACGAGCAGTACTTC,CASSRDMRYEQYF
.,TRBD2,TRBV7-2,TRBJ2-3,TGTGCCAGCAGCTTAGTTGGTACTAGCGGGAACACAGATACGCAGTATTTT,CASSLVGTSGNTDTQYF
.,.,TRBV21-1,TRBJ1-6,TGTGCCAGCAGCAACAAAGAAATAGCCCGTTATAATTCACCCCTCCACTTT,CASSNKEIARYNSPLHF
.,.,TRBV18,TRBJ2-7,TGTGCCAGCTCACTACAGGGTTACGAGCAGTACTTC,CASSLQGYEQYF
.,TRBD2,TRBV12-3/TRBV12-4,TRBJ2-1,TGTGCCAGCAGTTTAATAGCGGGGTATGAGCAGTTCTTC,CASSLIAGYEQFF
.,.,TRBV10-3,TRBJ2-2,TGTGCCACGGCGGACACGGGGGGCAAACTGAACACCGGGGAGCTGTTTTTT,CATADTGGKLNTGELFF
.,.,TRBV5-4,TRBJ2-2,TGTGCCAGCAGCTTACTCGGGGGCCCTGGCGACGGGGAGCTGTTTTTT,CASSLLGGPGDGELFF
.,.,TRBV5-5,TRBJ2-2,TGTGCCAGCAGCCTCTGGGGGTCCGGGGAGCTGTTTTTT,CASSLWGSGELFF
.,TRBD2,TRBV15,TRBJ2-7,TGTGCCACCAGCCACCATGGGACTAGCGGGGACTACGAGCAGTACTTC,CATSHHGTSGDYEQYF
.,.,TRBV7-8,TRBJ2-3,TGTGCCAGCAGTCAAACGCGCTACAGGGTAACAGATACGCAGTATTTT,CASSQTRYRVTDTQYF
.,TRBD2,TRBV11-3,TRBJ2-5,TGTGCCAGCAGCTTAACAAGCGGGAGCGGTGAGACCCAGTACTTC,CASSLTSGSGETQYF
.,TRBD1,TRBV7-8,TRBJ1-1,TGTGCCAGCAGCTCCGCCATACCGGGACAGGTCAACACTGAAGCTTTCTTT,CASSSAIPGQVNTEAFF
.,.,TRBV6-6,TRBJ1-1,TGTGCCAGCAGTTATAACGAGAACACTGAAGCTTTCTTT,CASSYNENTEAFF
.,.,TRBV6-1,TRBJ1-1,TGTGCCAGCAGTGACGAGAGTGAGGGGTGGGGCACTGAAGCTTTCTTT,CASSDESEGWGTEAFF
.,.,TRBV11-3,TRBJ2-5,TGTGCCAGCAGCTTAGGGGGGACCGGGACTGTACAAGAGACCCAGTACTTC,CASSLGGTGTVQETQYF
.,TRBD2,TRBV10-3,TRBJ2-7,TGTGCCACCATATCCGGACTAGCGGGAGGCCTTCTCGAAAGGGCCCACTTC,CATISGLAGGLLERAHF
.,TRBD1,TRBV30,TRBJ1-6,TGTGCCTGGGTGGGACAGGCCAAAAATTCACCCCTCCACTTT,CAWVGQAKNSPLHF
.,.,TRBV28,TRBJ2-6,TGTGCCAGCAGTTTATTGCGACTCGTAAGCTCTGGGGCCAACGTCCTGACTTTC,CASSLLRLVSSGANVLTF
.,.,TRBV5-8,TRBJ2-3,TGTGCCAGCAGCTTTGGAGCGGATCACGCAGATACGCAGTATTTT,CASSFGADHADTQYF
.,.,TRBV24-1,TRBJ2-1,TGTGCCACCACAACTGGAAGCTCCTACAATGAGCAGTTCTTC,CATTTGSSYNEQFF
.,.,TRBV28,TRBJ2-1,TGTGCCAGCAGTTCACTTAGCTCCTACAATGAGCAGTTCTTC,CASSSLSSYNEQFF
.,.,TRBV25-1,TRBJ1-2,TGTGCCAGCAGGCGGGAGACTGGGGGCTACACCTTC,CASRRETGGYTF
.,.,TRBV11-2,TRBJ1-2,TGTGCCAGCAGCTTAGATCCAACACGCTATGGCTACACCTTC,CASSLDPTRYGYTF
.,.,TRBV5-1,TRBJ2-5,TGCGCCAGCAGCTTTAGCGGACAAGAGACCCAGTACTTC,CASSFSGQETQYF
.,TRBD2,TRBV29-1,TRBJ2-7,TGCAGCGTTGAATATGGTCTAGCGGGAGGGTACGAGCAGTACTTC,CSVEYGLAGGYEQYF
once,.,TRBV4-2,TRBJ1-2,TGTGCCAGCAGCCAAGAAGGACGCGAGGGCTATGGCTACACCTTC,CASSQEGREGYGYTF
.,.,TRBV2,TRBJ2-7,TGTGCCAGCCGCCCCCAGGGCGGCTCCTACGAGCAGTACTTC,CASRPQGGSYEQYF
.,.,TRBV5-6,TRBJ1-1,TGTGCCAGCTCCGTAGACACGAACACTGAAGCTTTCTTT,CASSVDTNTEAFF
few,TRBD1,TRBV3-1/TRBV3-2,TRBJ1-5,TGTGCCAGCAGCCATAGGACAGGGGGACAGCCCCAGCATTTT,CASSHRTGGQPQHF
.,.,TRBV27,TRBJ1-1,TGTGCCAGCCAAGGGGCCTCGAACACTGAAGCTTTCTTT,CASQGASNTEAFF
.,.,TRBV29-1,TRBJ2-1,TGCAGCGTTCGGCAGTCCCGGGGTGGCGCCTACAATGAGCAGTTCTTC,CSVRQSRGGAYNEQFF
.,TRBD2,TRBV9,TRBJ2-5,TGTGCCAGCAGCGTAGAAGGGCGGGGGAGTCCGGCACAAGAGACCCAGTACTTC,CASSVEGRGSPAQETQYF
.,.,TRBV9,TRBJ1-3,TGTGCCAGCAGCGTAGAGGCAGCCTCTGGAAACACCATATATTTT,CASSVEAASGNTIYF